The rows below give T cell receptor beta chains drawn from one sample of a study of blood T cell repertoires in COVID-19. TCRdb's table, derived via immunoSEQ multiplex PCR, lists solely in-frame clones and lacks some. The sample includes about 430,000 clones, around 87% of them seen just once. Sequenced material: PBMCs or T cells enriched from blood (not recorded which). The origin of the receptors is a man between 25 and 39 years old who had recovered from COVID-19. CDR3s include the opening cysteine and the closing phenylalanine or tryptophan. A D gene is named only where the DNA matches it firmly. The listing skips clone size in some rows; elsewhere it reads once, few, many or a size class.

J: TRBJ2-2
V: TRBV24-1
D: TRBD1
size: .
DNA: TGTGCCACCAGTTTGAGGACAGGGGTAAACACCGGGGAGCTGTTTTTT
CDR3: CATSLRTGVNTGELFF

J: TRBJ1-5
V: TRBV19
D: TRBD1
size: .
DNA: TGTGCCAGTATCGGACAGGGAGGTCAGCCCCAGCATTTT
CDR3: CASIGQGGQPQHF

J: TRBJ2-2
V: TRBV7-2
D: TRBD2
size: .
DNA: TGTGCCAGCAGCTTGGCACTAGCGGGACACACCGGGGAGCTGTTTTTT
CDR3: CASSLALAGHTGELFF

J: TRBJ1-3
V: TRBV11-2
D: TRBD1
size: .
DNA: TGTGCCAGCAGCCCCCAAACGCAGGGGGCCTCTGGAAACACCATATATTTT
CDR3: CASSPQTQGASGNTIYF

J: TRBJ2-7
V: TRBV9
D: TRBD2
size: .
DNA: TGTGCCAGCAGCGCGGAGACTAGCGGGGCGTCCTACGAGCAGTACTTC
CDR3: CASSAETSGASYEQYF

J: TRBJ2-1
V: TRBV18
D: TRBD2
size: .
DNA: TGTGCCAGCTCACCGACTAGCGGATCCTACAATGAGCAGTTCTTC
CDR3: CASSPTSGSYNEQFF

J: TRBJ2-7
V: TRBV5-1
D: TRBD1
size: .
DNA: TGCGCCAGTCGACGAGGGGGCAGCTCCTACGAGCAGTACTTC
CDR3: CASRRGGSSYEQYF

J: TRBJ2-7
V: TRBV18
D: .
size: .
DNA: TGTGCCAGCTCACCAGTAGATAGCAACGAGCAGTACTTC
CDR3: CASSPVDSNEQYF

J: TRBJ1-2
V: TRBV3-1/TRBV3-2
D: .
size: .
DNA: TGTGCCAGCAGCCAAGAGGCAGGGTATGGCTACACCTTC
CDR3: CASSQEAGYGYTF

J: TRBJ2-1
V: TRBV28
D: TRBD1
size: .
DNA: TGTGCCAGCAGTCTATCCCCCGGGACAGAATACAATGAGCAGTTCTTC
CDR3: CASSLSPGTEYNEQFF

J: TRBJ2-1
V: TRBV10-3
D: TRBD2
size: .
DNA: TGTGCCACTAGCGGGAGCTCCTACAATGAGCAGTTCTTC
CDR3: CATSGSSYNEQFF

J: TRBJ2-1
V: TRBV2
D: .
size: .
DNA: TGTGCCAGCAGCCCCCCGTGGGGGGTTGGCAGGGATGAGCAGTTCTTC
CDR3: CASSPPWGVGRDEQFF

J: TRBJ2-5
V: TRBV28
D: TRBD2
size: once
DNA: TGTGCCAGCTTTTCAGCGGGAGCGGATGAGACCCAGTACTTC
CDR3: CASFSAGADETQYF

J: TRBJ2-7
V: TRBV27
D: .
size: .
DNA: TGTGCCAGCAGTTTACAGGGGCCCTACGAGCAGTACTTC
CDR3: CASSLQGPYEQYF

J: TRBJ2-2
V: TRBV7-3
D: .
size: once
DNA: TGTGCCAGCAGCTTAGGCAGGGTGGACACCGGGGAGCTGTTTTTT
CDR3: CASSLGRVDTGELFF

J: TRBJ1-4
V: TRBV6-5
D: .
size: once
DNA: TGTGCCAGCTCGACTGATCGACTTGAAAAACTGTTTTTT
CDR3: CASSTDRLEKLFF

J: TRBJ2-5
V: TRBV5-1
D: TRBD1
size: .
DNA: TGCGCCAGCAGCTCGGGAGGACAGGGGGAGACCCAGTACTTC
CDR3: CASSSGGQGETQYF

J: TRBJ1-2
V: TRBV4-1
D: .
size: .
DNA: TGCGCCACTGCAGGGGACTATGGCTACACCTTC
CDR3: CATAGDYGYTF

J: TRBJ1-6
V: TRBV7-9
D: .
size: .
DNA: TGTGCCAGCAGCTCCGGACAGAGTAATTCACCCCTCCACTTT
CDR3: CASSSGQSNSPLHF

J: TRBJ2-1
V: TRBV7-3
D: TRBD2
size: .
DNA: TGTGCCAGCAGCTCCTGGACTAGCGGGAGTTTAGGTGAGCAGTTCTTC
CDR3: CASSSWTSGSLGEQFF

J: TRBJ1-3
V: TRBV19
D: TRBD1
size: .
DNA: TGTGCCAGTACACGGGACAGACCCTCTGGAAACACCATATATTTT
CDR3: CASTRDRPSGNTIYF

J: TRBJ2-5
V: TRBV10-3
D: TRBD2
size: once
DNA: TGTGCCATCAGTGAGACTCACGGCGGGAGTTTCGGAGAGACCCAGTACTTC
CDR3: CAISETHGGSFGETQYF

J: TRBJ2-3
V: TRBV10-3
D: TRBD2
size: .
DNA: TGTGCCATCAGTGAGTCCAAGAACGTGGGACTAGCAATAGATACGCAGTATTTT
CDR3: CAISESKNVGLAIDTQYF

J: TRBJ2-6
V: TRBV4-1
D: TRBD1
size: .
DNA: TGCGCCAGCAGTGACAGGGCCCTTCGCTCTGGGGCCAACGTCCTGACTTTC
CDR3: CASSDRALRSGANVLTF